The 15 T cell receptor beta chains listed next were all sequenced from one sample in a study of blood T cell repertoires in COVID-19. The table came from immunoSEQ multiplex PCR; TCRdb's copy has only in-frame clones and leaves some out. The table lists 270,000 or so clones, approximately 82% of them singletons, with less than 4% in the top ten. Sequencing used peripheral blood. All receptors derive from a woman in her late teens or twenties with acute or convalescent COVID-19.

The chain is built from TRBV19 and TRBJ1-2, with a tentative D call TRBD1 (5 bases). This CDR3 has 13 amino acids. V was cut by 7 bases and J by 8 bases, with 17 bases left in between. Germline V gives CDR1 LNHDA, CDR2 SQIVND (reference sequence). DNA of the CDR3: TGTGCCAGTAACCCGGGACTGTCGGGCGGCTACACCTTC. Its protein is CASNPGLSGGYTF.

V usage is TRBV10-3 and J usage is TRBJ2-1; TRBD2 matches at 8 bases. Trimming at V came to 8 bases and at J to 9 bases, leaving 9 bases not matched to a gene. The CDR3 sequence is 13 residues long. The germline CDR1 and CDR2 sequences are ENHRY and SYGVKD. The CDR3 protein is CAIGEAGGVEQFF. CDR3 nucleotides: TGTGCCATCGGGGAGGCGGGAGGAGTTGAGCAGTTCTTC.

This sequence joins TRBV27 and TRBJ2-7, with 13 bases identical to TRBD2. The CDR3 is 15 amino acids. The trim removed 6 bases at V and 3 bases at J, leaving 5 bases unmatched. Germline CDR1 is MNHEY and CDR2 is SMNVEV (reference sequence). In nucleotides, the CDR3 is TGTGCCAGCAGCCGGGGACTAGCGGGACTCTACGAGCAGTACTTC. Its translation is CASSRGLAGLYEQYF.

This clone was seen once. The chain has TRBV7-2 and TRBJ1-2; no reliable D call. Germline lookup yields CDR1 SGHTA and CDR2 FQGNSA. This CDR3 comprises 12 residues. The ends were cut back, 3 bases at V and 13 bases at J, with 15 bases in the middle. CDR3: CASSFNLGRVTF. The DNA for the CDR3 is TGTGCCAGCAGCTTTAACCTAGGCCGCGTCACCTTC.

The rearrangement links TRBV5-8 to TRBJ1-5; no clear D gene. Trimming removed 3 bases at V and 0 bases at J, with 10 bases between. This CDR3 region has 15 residues. Germline lookup yields CDR1 SGHTS and CDR2 YDEGEE. DNA for the CDR3: TGTGCCAGCAGCTGGTCCCGGTATAGCAATCAGCCCCAGCATTTT. It codes for CASSWSRYSNQPQHF.

The chain combines TRBV9 with TRBJ2-2, with D tentatively TRBD2 (5 bases). The CDR3 length is 17 residues. V gave up 3 bases and J gave up 2 bases, with 17 bases separating them. CDR1 SGDLS and CDR2 YYNGEE come from the germline V gene. CDR3 sequence (DNA): TGTGCCAGCAGCGCCCCCTTCGGGCGGGCTAACACCGGGGAGCTGTTTTTT. Translating gives CASSAPFGRANTGELFF.

This clone is a singleton in its sample. The chain carries TRBV7-2 and TRBJ2-1; 11 bases agree with TRBD2. The length of the CDR3 is 16 residues. Trimming cost V 5 bases and J 4 bases; bases outside gene matches: 7. Per germline, CDR1 SGHTA and CDR2 FQGNSA. The CDR3 bases are TGTGCCAGCAGCCCGGCTGGGACTAGCGGTTACAATGAGCAGTTCTTC. This encodes CASSPAGTSGYNEQFF.

The rearrangement uses TRBV6-5 and TRBJ2-7; TRBD2 agrees at 10 bases. The germline CDR1 and CDR2 sequences are MNHEY and SVGAGI. V was clipped by 2 bases and J by 2 bases; unmatched bases: 3. The length of the CDR3 is 15 residues. Written as DNA, the CDR3 is TGTGCCAGCAGTTACGGACTAGCGGCGACCTACGAGCAGTACTTC. This translates into CASSYGLAATYEQYF.

V usage is TRBV7-9 and J usage is TRBJ1-1, with 9 bases fitting TRBD1. CDR1 SEHNR and CDR2 FQNEAQ come from the germline V gene (reference sequence). The V gene end was trimmed by 1 base and the J gene end by 3 bases; junction bases not matched to a gene: 6. The CDR3 extends over 16 amino acids. In nucleotides, the CDR3 is TGTGCCAGCAGCTTAGGGACAGGGGTTCGGTACACTGAAGCTTTCTTT. This sequence encodes CASSLGTGVRYTEAFF.

The V and J genes are TRBV30 and TRBJ2-1; 7 bases align to TRBD2. This CDR3 region has 13 residues. The V gene's germline CDR1 is GTSNPN and CDR2 SVGIG (reference sequence). The V and J ends lost 1 base and 9 bases, in that order; junction bases with no gene match: 6. Here the CDR3 reads CAWSGTRFGEQFF. DNA of the CDR3: TGTGCCTGGAGTGGGACTAGGTTCGGTGAGCAGTTCTTC.

The V call is TRBV9, the J call TRBJ1-1; D perhaps matches TRBD1 (6 bases). The germline V and J ends were trimmed by 4 bases and 0 bases, with 13 bases remaining between them. The CDR3 length is 15 residues. Germline CDR1 and CDR2: SGDLS and YYNGEE. Here the CDR3 reads CASSLGTYMNTEAFF. The CDR3 DNA is TGTGCCAGCAGCCTCGGGACATACATGAACACTGAAGCTTTCTTT.

This sequence joins TRBV10-3 and TRBJ1-1; 7 bases agree with TRBD1. CDR1 and CDR2 (germline): ENHRY, SYGVKD. Unmatched junction bases numbered 16, after V lost 6 bases and J lost 0 bases. This CDR3 has 18 amino acids. Written as DNA, the CDR3 is TGTGCCATCAGAGCCAGCCTTACCCCGGGACAGTTGAACACTGAAGCTTTCTTT. Amino acid sequence: CAIRASLTPGQLNTEAFF.

This sequence joins TRBV4-3 and TRBJ1-1, with a weak D call TRBD1 (5 bases). Trimming pared 0 bases from V and 0 bases from J, leaving 20 bases between. Germline V gene lookup returns CDR1 LGHNA and CDR2 YSLEER. The CDR3 totals 19 residues. The CDR3 DNA sequence: TGCGCCAGCAGCCAAGATTTGGTTGGTAGGGGAAGGATGAACACTGAAGCTTTCTTT. This translates into CASSQDLVGRGRMNTEAFF.

V gene TRBV9 combines with J gene TRBJ1-2; D perhaps matches TRBD1 (6 bases). The length of the CDR3 is 14 residues. CDR1 and CDR2 (germline): SGDLS, YYNGEE. The V end lost 4 bases, the J end lost 3 bases, and 13 bases lay between the germline ends. CDR3 amino acids: CASSPHPGDYGYTF. The CDR3 nucleotides read TGTGCCAGCAGCCCCCACCCAGGGGACTATGGCTACACCTTC.

This chain connects TRBV7-8 to TRBJ2-7; the D gene is possibly TRBD1 (6 bases). The CDR3 is 14 amino acids. The V end lost 5 bases, the J end lost 1 base, and 12 bases lay between the germline ends. Germline V lookup: CDR1 SGHVS, CDR2 FQNEAQ. The CDR3, as DNA: TGTGCCAGCAGCCTAAGGACAGAATCCTACGAGCAGTACTTC. It is translated as CASSLRTESYEQYF. Looking up the rest from reference TRBV7-8 and TRBJ2-7 gives the full variable domain: GAGVSQSPRYKVAKRGQDVALRCDPISGHVSLFWYQQALGQGPEFLTYFQNEAQLDKSGLPSDRFFAERPEGSVSTLKIQRTQQEDSAVYLCASSLRTESYEQYFGPGTRLTVT.